The present T cell receptor (beta chain) was sequenced within a study of identical twins. Note on this clonotype: The antigen remains unidentified.

Study-wide findings and caveats: Conclusions were based on cross-sectional statistical analysis, without following the same donors.

Addition of a universal primer site occurred through template switching, and cDNA carried unique molecular identifiers. Each CDR3 protein is one row after TCRdb ran MiXCR on the 5' RACE reads. The sample records hundreds of thousands of distinct CDR3 sequences, around 15% being singletons. The V end lost 5 bases, the J end lost 4 bases, and 15 bases lay between the germline ends. The CDR3 contains 16 residues. The J gene is TRBJ2-6, the V gene TRBV12-3 or TRBV12-4; D is possibly TRBD1 (6 bases). Material for sequencing was memory (CD45RO+) T cells sorted from blood. This receptor was taken from a woman aged 18-29 years in good health. In DNA form, the CDR3 reads TGTGCCAGCAGTCACGTTGCAGGGGCCGGGGCCAACGTCCTGACTTTC. Protein sequence: CASSHVAGAGANVLTF.